This TCR beta chain originates from a study of cytomegalovirus exposure and HLA in healthy donors. The table lists this clone with a few counts. The PCR contained 60 Vbeta and 13 Jbeta primers. The method was immunoSEQ multiplex PCR; TCRdb's version includes in-frame clones alone and lacks a portion of them. The top ten clones hold 1.3% of a sample with approximately 150,000 clones, 81% of them seen once. Germline loops: CDR1 MDHEN, CDR2 SYDVKM. Deletions cut 3 bases from V and 2 bases from J, with 10 bases between. This CDR3 has 15 amino acids. Sequencing was carried out using PBMCs. The V and J genes are TRBV28 and TRBJ1-4, with a tentative D call TRBD1 (5 bases). The TCR comes from a man between 45 and 60 years old in good health and CMV-seropositive. In DNA form, the CDR3 reads TGTGCCAGCAGTTTTTGGGGCAGCACTAATGAAAAACTGTTTTTT. This codes for CASSFWGSTNEKLFF.